The 27 T cell receptor beta chains presented below share a single source sample, sequenced in a study of blood T cell repertoires in COVID-19. The protocol was immunoSEQ multiplex PCR, while the TCRdb copy is restricted to in-frame clones and leaves out a portion. The sample contains about 260,000 clones, approximately 90% of which appear only once. What was sequenced was PBMCs or T cells enriched from blood (not recorded which). These TCRs come from a woman aged 50 to 60 who had recovered from COVID-19.

The chain employs TRBV3-1 (or the pseudogene TRBV3-2) and TRBJ1-6; 10 nucleotides match TRBD1. The length of the CDR3 is 16 residues. Trimming at V came to 2 bases and at J to 6 bases, leaving 4 bases not matched to a gene. CDR1 and CDR2 from the germline V gene are LGHDT and YNNKEL (reference sequence). The CDR3 region is CASSQRWTGGNSPLHF. CDR3 DNA: TGTGCCAGCAGCCAAAGGTGGACAGGGGGTAATTCACCCCTCCACTTT.

This clone was recorded a few times. The chain couples TRBV5-1 to TRBJ2-2; TRBD2 matches at 12 bases. V trimming: 2 bases; J trimming: 5 bases; junction bases outside the gene matches: 4. The germline V gene has CDR1 SGHRS and CDR2 YFSETQ. This CDR3 is built from 16 residues. The CDR3 sequence: CASSFRLAGDTGELFF. CDR3 DNA sequence: TGCGCCAGCAGCTTTAGACTAGCGGGGGATACCGGGGAGCTGTTTTTT.

The rearrangement uses TRBV19 and TRBJ2-3; tentative D call: TRBD2 (5 bases). V lost 5 bases and J 0 bases, leaving 12 bases between the germline ends. Germline-derived CDR1 and CDR2 are LNHDA and SQIVND (reference sequence). The CDR3 spans 15 residues. CDR3 DNA sequence: TGTGCCAGTAGTCTAGGGAGCCAAAGCACAGATACGCAGTATTTT. Its translation: CASSLGSQSTDTQYF.

The chain uses TRBV5-5 and TRBJ2-7; 11 positions agree with TRBD1. V was clipped by 2 bases and J by 7 bases; unmatched bases: 11. CDR3 length equals 16 residues. Germline CDR1 reads SGHKS; CDR2 reads YYEKEE (reference sequence). CDR3 loop: CASSFNRGTGGSEQYF. For the CDR3, the DNA is TGTGCCAGCAGCTTCAACCGCGGGACAGGGGGATCTGAGCAGTACTTC.

The rearrangement joins TRBV6-2 or TRBV6-3 to TRBJ1-5; 8 bases fit TRBD1. The CDR3 covers 15 residues. V trimming: 8 bases; J trimming: 1 base; junction bases outside the gene matches: 7. Germline V gives CDR1 MNHEY, CDR2 SVGEGT. The CDR3 reads CASRPGGKSNQPQHF. The DNA of the CDR3 is TGTGCCAGCCGCCCAGGGGGCAAAAGCAATCAGCCCCAGCATTTT.

This chain links TRBV5-6 with TRBJ1-5, with 8 bases matching TRBD1. Germline V gene data show CDR1 as SGHDT and CDR2 as YYEEEE. The CDR3 length is 14 residues. V lost 1 base, J lost 9 bases, and 6 bases stayed unmatched. The CDR3 spells CASSLWDRTGPQHF. The CDR3 region has the DNA TGTGCCAGCAGCTTGTGGGACAGGACTGGGCCCCAGCATTTT.

This chain uses TRBV30 with TRBJ2-1; the D is unclear. The CDR3 spans 11 residues. Trimming left V 0 bases short and J 8 bases short, with 5 bases between. CDR1 is GTSNPN, CDR2 SVGIG, per germline (reference sequence). CDR3 residues: CAWSVAHEQFF. The CDR3 coding sequence is TGTGCCTGGAGTGTAGCGCATGAGCAGTTCTTC.

The chain has TRBV27 and TRBJ1-5; 8 positions agree with TRBD1. The CDR3 has 13 amino acids. Germline CDR1 MNHEY, CDR2 SMNVEV (reference sequence). The V and J ends lost 2 bases and 7 bases, in that order; junction bases with no gene match: 1. In nucleotides, the CDR3 is TGTGCCAGCAGTTTAGGACAGGGACAGCCCCAGCATTTT. Translating it yields CASSLGQGQPQHF.

V gene TRBV6-2 or TRBV6-3 combines with J gene TRBJ1-5, with TRBD1 matching over 8 bases. Germline CDR1 MNHEY, CDR2 SVGEGT. This CDR3 spans 17 amino acids. The J segment lost 2 bases and the V segment lost 0 bases, leaving 6 bases of the junction unmatched. The CDR3 sequence is CASSYSTGVRGNQPQHF. Here the CDR3 DNA reads TGTGCCAGCAGTTACTCGACAGGGGTTAGGGGCAATCAGCCCCAGCATTTT.

The CDR3 loop reads CASTTGAQPQHF. Here the CDR3 DNA reads TGTGCCAGTACTACAGGGGCCCAGCCCCAGCATTTT. The genes are TRBV28 and TRBJ1-5; TRBD1 matches at 7 bases. The V segment lost 9 bases and the J segment 7 bases; nucleotides outside the gene matches: 6. There are 12 residues in the CDR3. Germline V gene data show CDR1 as MDHEN and CDR2 as SYDVKM.

The table lists this clone with a count of one. V usage is TRBV15 and J usage is TRBJ1-1; D gene ambiguous. Germline CDR1 LNHNV, CDR2 YYDKDF (reference sequence). The V end lost 4 bases, the J end lost 1 base, and 7 bases lay between the germline ends. CDR3 size: 13 residues. CDR3 DNA: TGTGCCACCAGCACGATCAGGAACACTGAAGCTTTCTTT. Protein product: CATSTIRNTEAFF.

This chain joins TRBV7-8 and TRBJ2-1, with 10 bases aligning to TRBD2. Germline V gene data show CDR1 as SGHVS and CDR2 as FQNEAQ. The CDR3 runs 15 residues. Unmatched junction bases numbered 6, after V lost 3 bases and J lost 7 bases. DNA for the CDR3: TGTGCCAGCAGCTTCCGAACTAGCGGGGAGAATGAGCAGTTCTTC. Translated, it gives CASSFRTSGENEQFF.

This clone turned up a few times. This CDR3 reads CASSAGQGRGTEAFF. CDR3 nucleotides: TGTGCCAGCAGCGCCGGACAGGGTAGAGGAACTGAAGCTTTCTTT. The V gene is TRBV5-6, the J gene TRBJ1-1; 8 bases are a match to TRBD1. This CDR3 has 15 residues. V dropped 4 bases and J dropped 5; count of bases not matched to a gene: 10. CDR1 is SGHDT, CDR2 YYEEEE, per germline.

J is TRBJ2-2 and V is TRBV2; no reliable D call. The CDR3 totals 15 residues. Germline V lookup: CDR1 SNHLY, CDR2 FYNNEI. Deletions cut 3 bases from V and 0 bases from J, with 8 bases between. CDR3 bases: TGTGCCAGCAGTGAGTGGGCGACGAACACCGGGGAGCTGTTTTTT. Translated: CASSEWATNTGELFF. The variable domain in full, completed from reference TRBV2 and TRBJ2-2, reads EPEVTQTPSHQVTQMGQEVILRCVPISNHLYFYWYRQILGQKVEFLVSFYNNEISEKSEIFDDQFSVERPDGSNFTLKIRSTKLEDSAMYFCASSEWATNTGELFFGEGSRLTVL.

This chain connects TRBV28 to TRBJ2-1, with a possible D match to TRBD2 (6 bases). Looked up from germline, CDR1 is MDHEN and CDR2 is SYDVKM. The CDR3 has 14 amino acids. V was cut by 7 bases and J by 14 bases, with 24 bases left in between. CDR3 loop: CASTYQRASPPEFF. The DNA of the CDR3 is TGTGCCAGCACGTACCAGCGGGCTTCGCCACCTGAGTTCTTC.

The rearrangement joins TRBV28 to TRBJ1-2; D is ambiguous. Germline V gene data show CDR1 as MDHEN and CDR2 as SYDVKM. Trimming stripped 5 bases from V and 6 bases from J, with 16 bases between. The CDR3 contains 14 residues. Written as DNA, the CDR3 is TGTGCCAGCAGTCTGTCGGCAGGCTATAATGGCTACACCTTC. It is translated as CASSLSAGYNGYTF.

This chain links TRBV5-4 with TRBJ2-5, with TRBD2 identical over 14 bases. CDR1 is SGHNT, CDR2 YYREEE, per germline (reference sequence). CDR3 length: 16 residues. The V gene end was trimmed by 4 bases and the J gene end by 4 bases; junction bases not matched to a gene: 6. The CDR3 DNA reads TGTGCCAGCAGCGGGGCGGGACTAGCGGGAGTAGAGACCCAGTACTTC. Translated, it gives CASSGAGLAGVETQYF.

V is TRBV5-1 and J is TRBJ2-1; tentatively, D is TRBD1 (6 bases). CDR1 and CDR2 from the germline V gene are SGHRS and YFSETQ. V gave up 0 bases and J gave up 4 bases, with 8 bases separating them. This CDR3 region has 14 residues. This CDR3 reads CASSLGGLYNEQFF. CDR3 sequence (DNA): TGCGCCAGCAGCTTGGGGGGGCTGTACAATGAGCAGTTCTTC. Filled out from reference TRBV5-1 and TRBJ2-1, the complete variable domain reads KAGVTQTPRYLIKTRGQQVTLSCSPISGHRSVSWYQQTPGQGLQFLFEYFSETQRNKGNFPGRFSGRQFSNSRSEMNVSTLELGDSALYLCASSLGGLYNEQFFGPGTRLTVL.

The chain links TRBV6-4 to TRBJ2-7; D gene ambiguous. V lost 0 bases to trimming and J lost 0 bases, with 12 bases between them. CDR3 length: 16 residues. Germline V CDR1 and CDR2: MRHNA, SNTAGT. The CDR3 spells CASSDSYSPNSYEQYF. The CDR3 coding sequence is TGTGCCAGCAGTGACTCTTACAGCCCGAACTCCTACGAGCAGTACTTC.

The chain carries TRBV28 and TRBJ1-2; unclear D gene. Germline values: CDR1 MDHEN, CDR2 SYDVKM. Trimming pared 11 bases from V and 8 bases from J, leaving 15 bases between. CDR3 length: 11 residues. The CDR3 here is CAARESEGYTF. DNA of the CDR3: TGTGCCGCTCGGGAGTCGGAGGGCTACACCTTC.

This chain links TRBV28 with TRBJ1-5; the match to TRBD1 covers 8 bases. CDR3 length equals 17 residues. Germline CDR1 is MDHEN and CDR2 is SYDVKM. Trimming removed 5 bases from V and 0 bases from J; junction bases left unmatched: 9. CDR3: CASSLTLGQGSNQPQHF. CDR3 nucleotide sequence: TGTGCCAGCAGTCTAACCCTCGGACAGGGTAGCAATCAGCCCCAGCATTTT.

The V gene is TRBV4-2, the J gene TRBJ2-6, with 8 bases lining up with TRBD1. CDR3 length: 20 amino acids. CDR1 is LGHNA and CDR2 is YNFKEQ in the germline V gene. V shed 0 bases and J 0 bases; nucleotides not matched to a gene: 10. Here the CDR3 reads CASSQDAVWDRISGANVLTF. CDR3 nucleotide sequence: TGTGCCAGCAGCCAAGATGCGGTTTGGGACAGGATCTCTGGGGCCAACGTCCTGACTTTC.

This clone has only one observation. The chain recombines TRBV28 with TRBJ1-1; 7 positions match TRBD1. V lost 5 bases and J lost 5; bases outside the gene matches: 8. In germline, CDR1 is MDHEN, CDR2 SYDVKM. CDR3 size: 14 residues. In DNA, the CDR3 is TGTGCCAGCAGTCGGGCACAGGGGCTAACTGAAGCTTTCTTT. Translating it yields CASSRAQGLTEAFF.

The chain recombines TRBV28 with TRBJ1-5; D remains unclear. The CDR3 totals 15 residues. Germline V gives CDR1 MDHEN, CDR2 SYDVKM. V was pared by 2 bases and J by 4 bases, with 12 bases between. The CDR3 sequence is CASSLGGKANQPQHF. Here the CDR3 DNA reads TGTGCCAGCAGTTTAGGAGGGAAGGCTAATCAGCCCCAGCATTTT.

CDR3 nucleotide sequence: TGTGCCAGCAGTTACGACTTCGCGGGAGAGGAAACCGGGGAGCTGTTTTTT. This gives the protein CASSYDFAGEETGELFF. This sequence joins TRBV6-2 or TRBV6-3 and TRBJ2-2; TRBD2 matches 7 bases. The V and J ends lost 2 bases and 5 bases, in that order; junction bases with no gene match: 11. There are 17 residues in the CDR3. Germline values: CDR1 MNHEY, CDR2 SVGEGT.

This chain uses TRBV27 with TRBJ2-7; D perhaps matches TRBD2 (6 bases). The CDR3 runs 14 residues. The germline V and J ends were trimmed by 6 bases and 1 base, with 13 bases remaining between them. CDR1 MNHEY and CDR2 SMNVEV come from the germline V gene (reference sequence). The CDR3 protein is CASSSGEPSYEQYF. The CDR3 DNA reads TGTGCCAGCAGCTCGGGGGAGCCTTCCTACGAGCAGTACTTC.

On this clone itself: Different DNA sequences within this sample yield the same CDR3. The chain recombines TRBV18 with TRBJ2-3; D not resolved. V was trimmed by 6 bases and J by 4 bases, leaving 11 bases between them. Germline CDR1 and CDR2: KGHSH and LQKENI. This CDR3 is 13 amino acids long. CDR3 loop: CASSPGLSDTQYF. CDR3 nucleotide sequence: TGTGCCAGCTCCCCGGGTCTATCAGATACGCAGTATTTT.